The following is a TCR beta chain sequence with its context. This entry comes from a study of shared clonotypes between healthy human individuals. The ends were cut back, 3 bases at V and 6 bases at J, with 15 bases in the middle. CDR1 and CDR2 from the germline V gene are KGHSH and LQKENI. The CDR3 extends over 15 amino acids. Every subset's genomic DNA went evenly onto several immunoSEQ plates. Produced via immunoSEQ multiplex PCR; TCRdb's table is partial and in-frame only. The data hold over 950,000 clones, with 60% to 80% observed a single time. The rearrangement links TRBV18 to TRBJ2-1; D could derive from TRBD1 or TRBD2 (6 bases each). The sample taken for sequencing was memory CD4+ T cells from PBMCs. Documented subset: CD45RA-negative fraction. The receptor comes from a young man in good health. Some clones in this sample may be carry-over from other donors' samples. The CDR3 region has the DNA TGTGCCAGCTCACCCTACGTTAGGGGGGTCAATGAGCAGTTCTTC. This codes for CASSPYVRGVNEQFF. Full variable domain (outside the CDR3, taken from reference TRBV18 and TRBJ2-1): NAGVMQNPRHLVRRRGQEARLRCSPMKGHSHVYWYRQLPEEGLKFMVYLQKENIIDESGMPKERFSAEFPKEGPSILRIQQVVRGDSAAYFCASSPYVRGVNEQFFGPGTRLTVL.